This T cell receptor (delta chain) was sequenced in a study of Vγ9Vδ2 T cells in congenital toxoplasmosis (dated by TCRdb to the early 2020s). Regarding the research as a whole: Congenital toxoplasmosis was diagnosed using IgG, IgM and IgA serology, Western blot and an in-house interferon-gamma release assay. In this study, researchers looked at the gamma and delta chain CDR3 repertoires of sorted blood gammadelta T cells, comparing infants congenitally infected with T. gondii against uninfected infants. Infant repertoires were sequenced at 2 months after birth and at 1 year of age. At 2 months, TCR sequencing included roughly five infected and approximately ten uninfected infants, and at 1 year it included 3 infected and 4 uninfected infants. The study at large found these results: At 2 months, infected infants appeared to have fewer N additions in TRGV9 and TRDV2 CDR3s than uninfected infants, particularly in TRDV2-TRDJ1 sequences. At 1 year of age, repertoire differences between infected and uninfected infants were less clear than at 2 months. In approximately 2-month-old infants, germline-encoded fetal-type TRDV2 CDR3 sequences seemed to be more common in infected than in uninfected infants, which suggests a footprint of in utero expansion. A public TRGV9 clonotype was highly prevalent in both infected and uninfected infants. Two months was the earliest age with enough suitable sample material for TCR repertoire analysis, so newborn repertoires were not sequenced.

V is pared back by 0 bases and J by 0 bases, with 17 bases lying between the germline termini. The cysteine opens and the phenylalanine closes a CDR3 of 18 amino acids. Only the CDR3 DNA is retained, 54 bases long and in frame from the first base. Reading the germline V gene gives CDR1 TSWWSYY and CDR2 QGS. Note on this clone: The antigen it recognizes is unknown. A single base is all that separates this from a far larger clone, so a read error is likely. Different DNA sequences within this sample yield the same CDR3.

Template-switch reverse transcription with SuperScript II was used to generate cDNA, with TRGC- and TRDC-specific primers combined in a single tube. The TRGC primer was designed so that it binds both the TRGC1 and the TRGC2 constant genes. The KAPA Real-Time Library Amplification Kit was used for TRG and TRD amplification, and AMPure XP bead purification was performed between steps. Index PCR with the Nextera XT Index Kit was used to attach the Illumina sequencing adapters. An Illumina MiSeq with the V2 300 kit was used to sequence the TRG and TRD amplicons, producing 150 bp paired-end reads. The authors processed their data as follows. Read quality was checked with FastQC version 0.11.8 before further analysis. With MiXCR version 3.0.3, reads were aligned to GenBank TRG or TRD reference genes and CDR3 sequences were built. Default MiXCR settings were used, apart from assembling TRDD gene segments from 3 instead of 5 consecutive nucleotides. N additions, CDR3 length, J segment length and clonotype sharing between samples were all calculated using VDJtools version 1.2.1. CDR3 sequences that were out of frame or contained stop codons were left out of the analysis. Infant repertoires were compared for overlap with previously published fetal, cord blood and adult blood Vgamma9Vdelta2 repertoires. For TCRdb, the public reads were processed anew by CATT, and duplicate DNA sequences were folded into one row. The V and J calls follow TCRdb's processing rather than the paper's. The sample yields approximately 600 delta-chain clones; around 4.6% were counted once. The ten largest clones capture roughly 29% of the sample.

The same treatment, using spiramycin and/or pyrimethamine plus sulfadiazine plus folinic acid, was given to mothers of both infected and uninfected infants. Every infant, whether infected or uninfected, was delivered at term, after more than 37 weeks of gestation. Approximately 1 mL of blood was processed into PBMCs by Lymphoprep gradient centrifugation, after which the PBMCs were cryopreserved in liquid nitrogen and shipped to Belgium. After thawing, the PBMCs were labeled with Zombie NIR viability dye and stained with antibodies against CD3, TCR gammadelta, Vgamma9 and Vdelta2. Sorting of CD3+ TCRgammadelta+ T cells was performed on a FACSAria III, reaching a mean purity of almost 99%. For each sample, RNA was extracted from about 10,000 sorted gammadelta T cells with the RNeasy Micro Kit. The study infants had mothers who were enrolled with primary T. gondii infection during pregnancy. Peripheral blood was collected from the infants at an outpatient microbiology and virology center in Pavia, Italy.

Sequenced sample: gamma-delta T cells from blood. The chain couples TRDV1 to TRDJ1; TRDD3 could be the D gene, as 5 bases match. This TCR derives from a child younger than 10 born to a mother with Toxoplasma gondii infection during pregnancy, either congenitally infected or uninfected (not recorded which). The DNA reads TGTGCTCTTGGGGAACTAAATTCGGGGGCCTCCTACACCGATAAACTCATCTTT. This encodes CALGELNSGASYTDKLIF.